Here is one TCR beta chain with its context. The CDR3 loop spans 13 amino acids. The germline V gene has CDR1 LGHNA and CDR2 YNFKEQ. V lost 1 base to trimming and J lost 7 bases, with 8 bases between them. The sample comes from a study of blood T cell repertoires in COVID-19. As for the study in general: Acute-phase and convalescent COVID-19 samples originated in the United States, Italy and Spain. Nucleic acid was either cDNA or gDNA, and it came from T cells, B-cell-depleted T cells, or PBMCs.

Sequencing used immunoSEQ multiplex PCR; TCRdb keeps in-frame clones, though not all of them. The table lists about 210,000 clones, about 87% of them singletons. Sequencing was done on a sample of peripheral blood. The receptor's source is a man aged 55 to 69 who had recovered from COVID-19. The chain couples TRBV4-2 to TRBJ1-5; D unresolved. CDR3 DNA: TGTGCCAGCAGCCAAGCGAGGGAGCAGCCCCAGCATTTT. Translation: CASSQAREQPQHF.